The 10 T cell receptor beta chains listed next were all sequenced from one sample in a study of blood T cell repertoires in COVID-19. Sequencing used immunoSEQ multiplex PCR; TCRdb keeps in-frame clones, though not all of them. The sample contains approximately 65,000 clones, 80% to 90% of which appear only once. Sequences were obtained from peripheral blood. The receptors come from a man aged 35 to 55 with acute or convalescent COVID-19.

This chain connects TRBV9 to TRBJ2-1; D may be TRBD1 (5 bases). CDR1 is SGDLS, CDR2 YYNGEE, per germline. The CDR3 covers 14 residues. V lost 3 bases, J lost 0 bases, and 7 bases lay in between. The CDR3 region is CASSATDSYNEQFF. The CDR3 DNA sequence: TGTGCCAGCAGCGCGACAGACTCCTACAATGAGCAGTTCTTC.

The chain recombines TRBV27 with TRBJ2-7, with TRBD1 matching over 9 bases. This CDR3 region has 14 residues. Germline V lookup: CDR1 MNHEY, CDR2 SMNVEV (reference sequence). V lost 7 bases and J lost 5; bases outside the gene matches: 9. The CDR3 nucleotides are TGTGCCAGCATTGAACAGGGGGCCGAGGACGAGCAGTACTTC. Its protein is CASIEQGAEDEQYF.

The chain employs TRBV5-1 and TRBJ1-2; D is uncertain. V dropped 0 bases and J dropped 4 bases, with 7 bases sitting between them. The CDR3 is 13 residues long. CDR1 SGHRS and CDR2 YFSETQ come from the germline V gene. The DNA of the CDR3 is TGCGCCAGCAGCTTGGCCGGGTCCTATGGCTACACCTTC. Residues: CASSLAGSYGYTF.

The chain employs TRBV9 and TRBJ1-1; no clear D gene. CDR1 and CDR2 (germline): SGDLS, YYNGEE. Trimming took 4 bases from V and 2 from J, leaving 15 bases between them. This CDR3 has 15 residues. The CDR3 spells CASSPVVRSNTEAFF. DNA for the CDR3: TGTGCCAGCAGCCCCGTTGTGAGGAGTAACACTGAAGCTTTCTTT.

The chain carries TRBV28 and TRBJ1-4, with D possibly matching TRBD1 (6 bases). The V end lost 3 bases, the J end lost 8 bases, and 16 bases lay between the germline ends. CDR1 and CDR2 from the germline V gene are MDHEN and SYDVKM. The CDR3 is 15 amino acids. CDR3 sequence: CASSFTTQGGEKLFF. CDR3 DNA: TGTGCCAGCAGTTTTACAACACAGGGTGGCGAAAAACTGTTTTTT.

The chain has TRBV24-1 and TRBJ2-5; 7 bases line up with TRBD1. This CDR3 has 16 amino acids. Germline CDR1 and CDR2: KGHDR and SFDVKD. V gave up 5 bases and J gave up 2 bases; unmatched junction bases: 10. In DNA, the CDR3 is TGTGCCACCAGTGCCTCCGGGACAGAAAAACAAGAGACCCAGTACTTC. This gives the protein CATSASGTEKQETQYF.

The chain employs TRBV9 and TRBJ1-1, with D possibly TRBD1 on 6 matching bases. V was clipped by 2 bases and J by 5 bases, with 10 bases between them. Germline V gene lookup returns CDR1 SGDLS and CDR2 YYNGEE. CDR3 size: 13 residues. DNA for the CDR3: TGTGCCAGCAGCGTCTCCAGGGGAACTGAAGCTTTCTTT. Translating it yields CASSVSRGTEAFF.

This clone was picked up a small number of times. This chain links TRBV4-2 with TRBJ2-3, with D maybe TRBD2 (7 bases). The CDR3 runs 18 residues. Trimming removed 2 bases from V and 3 bases from J, with 21 bases in between. The germline CDR1 and CDR2 sequences are LGHNA and YNFKEQ. CDR3 sequence (DNA): TGTGCCAGCAGCCAACCCCTGAGGGGGGGGGAGGTTACAGATACGCAGTATTTT. Translation gives CASSQPLRGGEVTDTQYF.

This clone was seen a single time. The CDR3 is CASGLGQGEGEKLFF. Here the CDR3 DNA reads TGTGCTAGTGGTTTGGGACAGGGTGAAGGGGAAAAACTGTTTTTT. V gene TRBV12-5 combines with J gene TRBJ1-4; 7 nucleotides match TRBD1. CDR3 length: 15 amino acids. J was trimmed by 8 bases and V by 1 base; bases with no gene match: 7. CDR1 and CDR2 from the germline V gene are LGHNT and FRNRAP.

This chain links TRBV5-1 with TRBJ2-7, with 8 nucleotides matching TRBD1. CDR1 SGHRS and CDR2 YFSETQ come from the germline V gene. The J segment lost 7 bases and the V segment lost 4 bases, leaving 10 bases of the junction unmatched. This CDR3 is 14 amino acids long. The CDR3 DNA reads as TGCGCCAGCAGCCCCGGGACAGGTTTAGAGGAGCAGTACTTC. Amino acids: CASSPGTGLEEQYF. Filled out from reference TRBV5-1 and TRBJ2-7, the complete variable domain reads KAGVTQTPRYLIKTRGQQVTLSCSPISGHRSVSWYQQTPGQGLQFLFEYFSETQRNKGNFPGRFSGRQFSNSRSEMNVSTLELGDSALYLCASSPGTGLEEQYFGPGTRLTVT.